This T cell receptor (beta chain) was documented in a study of beta chain features in type 1 diabetes. For the study at large: Across the samples, roughly 98,000,000 sorted cells were examined in total.

General observations from the study: More deletions and fewer insertions at VDJ junctions were found in patients with type 1 diabetes.

The whole isolated RNA underwent reverse transcription, so sequencing captured expressed TCRB transcripts. Libraries were prepared by immunoSEQ multiplex PCR; TCRdb keeps only in-frame clonotypes and omits some of them. The sample consists of about 410,000 clones, about 15% of them appearing once. The V gene end was trimmed by 8 bases and the J gene end by 0 bases; junction bases not matched to a gene: 7. The CDR3 covers 15 residues. This clone has only a few counts. Its antigen is not identified. V gene TRBV23-1 combines with J gene TRBJ1-5, with TRBD1 identical over 7 bases. TRBV23-1 is flagged as an ORF with uncertain function. Sequencing input: naive CD4+ T cells from blood. This TCR derives from a man aged 25-45 years in good health. The CDR3 loop reads CASRKTGNSNQPQHF. Written as DNA, the CDR3 is TGCGCCAGCCGGAAGACAGGGAATAGCAATCAGCCCCAGCATTTT.